These T cell receptor beta chains were read from a single sample in a study of T-cell reconstitution after alpha-beta-depleted transplantation in children. Via MiXCR, TCRdb re-called the PCR reads, giving one row per CDR3 protein. This table has around 270,000 distinct CDR3 sequences, roughly 9.1% appearing once. This sample comprised PBMCs, obtained before TCRalphabeta/CD19-depleted stem cell transplant. The receptors stem from a boy in the first two years of life with acute myeloid leukemia, due to receive a stem cell transplant. The CDR3 runs from the conserved cysteine through the conserved F or W. A D gene is named only where the DNA matches it firmly. Clone sizes are given selectively: once, few, many, or a class where the clone is expanded.

14,TRBJ2-7,TRBV19,NA,NA,CASSSFGTLYEQYF,TGTGCCAGTAGTTCCTTCGGGACGTTATACGAGCAGTACTTC
12,TRBJ2-2,TRBV12-3/TRBV12-4,NA,many,CASPGRPGELFF,TGTGCCAGTCCCGGTCGACCCGGGGAGCTGTTTTTT
14,TRBJ2-1,TRBV5-1,NA,NA,CASSLEPGYNEQFF,TGCGCCAGCAGCTTGGAGCCAGGGTACAATGAGCAGTTCTTC
17,TRBJ2-5,TRBV7-9,NA,many,CASSLEVRVGAEETQYF,TGTGCCAGCAGCTTAGAGGTTCGGGTGGGGGCCGAAGAGACCCAGTACTTC
14,TRBJ1-5,TRBV3-1,NA,many,CASSQGQINQPQHF,TGTGCCAGCAGCCAAGGGCAGATCAATCAGCCCCAGCATTTT
17,TRBJ2-5,TRBV7-9,NA,few,CASSSVGGQSYQETQYF,TGTGCCAGCAGCTCAGTGGGGGGACAGAGTTACCAAGAGACCCAGTACTTC
15,TRBJ2-1,TRBV7-9,NA,many,CASSSGTHLYNEQFF,TGTGCCAGCAGCTCCGGGACCCACCTCTACAATGAGCAGTTCTTC
12,TRBJ2-7,TRBV20-1,TRBD2,many,CSAGPSGTAQYF,TGCAGTGCTGGCCCTAGCGGTACGGCGCAGTACTTC
16,TRBJ2-5,TRBV12-3/TRBV12-4,TRBD1,NA,CASSLGQGHLQETQYF,TGTGCCAGCAGTTTAGGACAGGGACACCTCCAAGAGACCCAGTACTTC
16,TRBJ1-2,TRBV29-1,TRBD1,few,CSVEDERRDREYGYTF,TGCAGCGTTGAAGATGAGAGGCGGGACAGGGAATATGGCTACACCTTC
17,TRBJ2-7,TRBV20-1,TRBD2,many,CSARGGLAGQGFYEQYF,TGCAGTGCTAGAGGTGGACTAGCGGGACAGGGCTTCTACGAGCAGTACTTC
14,TRBJ2-3,TRBV14,TRBD1,NA,CASSPGTGKDTQYF,TGTGCCAGCAGTCCCGGGACAGGGAAGGATACGCAGTATTTT
16,TRBJ2-2,TRBV7-3,TRBD2,NA,CASSPSSGANTGELFF,TGTGCCAGCAGCCCGTCTAGCGGGGCGAACACCGGGGAGCTGTTTTTT
14,TRBJ2-4,TRBV20-1,NA,many,CSARGGLAKNIQYF,TGCAGTGCTAGAGGGGGACTAGCCAAAAACATTCAGTACTTC
14,TRBJ1-2,TRBV20-1,NA,many,CSARRQGSSDGYTF,TGCAGTGCTAGAAGGCAGGGCTCGTCGGATGGCTACACCTTC
10,TRBJ2-1,TRBV29-1,NA,few,CSVVYNEQFF,TGCAGCGTTGTCTACAATGAGCAGTTCTTC
14,TRBJ2-3,TRBV5-6,NA,NA,CAAQGESSTDTQYF,TGTGCCGCTCAAGGCGAGTCGAGCACAGATACGCAGTATTTT
15,TRBJ2-7,TRBV20-1,TRBD1,NA,CSAFPSTGVRYEQYF,TGCAGTGCTTTCCCATCAACAGGGGTACGCTACGAGCAGTACTTC
16,TRBJ2-7,TRBV11-2,TRBD2,many,CASSWFTGREGYEQYF,TGTGCCAGCAGCTGGTTCACGGGGAGGGAGGGGTACGAGCAGTACTTC
12,TRBJ1-2,TRBV20-1,TRBD1,many,CRGTGNNYGYTF,TGCAGAGGGACAGGGAATAACTATGGCTACACCTTC
13,TRBJ1-2,TRBV5-1,NA,many,CASSLEPRSGYTF,TGCGCCAGCAGCTTGGAGCCGAGAAGTGGCTACACCTTC
14,TRBJ2-7,TRBV25-1,NA,few,CASSGGTLFHEQYF,TGTGCCAGCAGTGGCGGGACACTTTTCCACGAGCAGTACTTC
15,TRBJ2-7,TRBV6-5,NA,many,CASSYLVGASYEQYF,TGTGCCAGCAGTTACTTGGTTGGGGCGTCCTACGAGCAGTACTTC
14,TRBJ1-1,TRBV29-1,TRBD1,many,CSVEKQGIGTEAFF,TGCAGCGTTGAGAAACAGGGGATTGGAACTGAAGCTTTCTTT
13,TRBJ2-1,TRBV5-6,NA,many,CASSFGTLNEQFF,TGTGCCAGCAGCTTCGGGACTCTCAATGAGCAGTTCTTC
13,TRBJ2-7,TRBV3-1,NA,many,CASSPWGPYEQYF,TGTGCCAGCAGCCCATGGGGGCCCTACGAGCAGTACTTC
9,TRBJ1-5,TRBV6-5,NA,many,CARVQPQHF,TGTGCCAGAGTTCAGCCCCAGCATTTT
14,TRBJ2-5,TRBV12-3/TRBV12-4,NA,many,CASSPPNEWETQYF,TGTGCCAGCAGTCCACCTAATGAGTGGGAGACCCAGTACTTC
17,TRBJ2-1,TRBV11-3,NA,NA,CASSLNSGGANYNEQFF,TGTGCCAGCAGCTTAAATAGTGGCGGGGCAAACTACAATGAGCAGTTCTTC
17,TRBJ1-1,TRBV5-1,NA,many,CASSPFPQGLSNTEAFF,TGCGCCAGCAGCCCCTTCCCGCAGGGGCTCTCGAACACTGAAGCTTTCTTT
16,TRBJ2-7,TRBV11-3,TRBD1,many,CASSLGTWDSSYEQYF,TGTGCCAGCAGCTTAGGGACTTGGGACAGCTCCTACGAGCAGTACTTC
13,TRBJ2-1,TRBV11-3,NA,many,CASSLDGGTKEFF,TGTGCCAGCAGCTTAGATGGCGGGACCAAGGAGTTCTTC
15,TRBJ2-1,TRBV7-2,TRBD2,many,CASSLGLAGGSEQFF,TGTGCCAGCAGCTTAGGACTAGCGGGGGGAAGTGAGCAGTTCTTC
15,TRBJ2-3,TRBV7-2,NA,many,CASSLRLDYTDTQYF,TGTGCCAGCAGCCTGAGACTCGATTACACAGATACGCAGTATTTT
15,TRBJ2-2,TRBV5-1,NA,NA,CASRTAGSNTGELFF,TGCGCCAGCAGGACGGCCGGCTCGAACACCGGGGAGCTGTTTTTT
11,TRBJ2-5,TRBV5-1,NA,few,CASSLEGRIRF,TGCGCCAGCAGCTTGGAAGGCAGGATAAGGTTC
14,TRBJ2-7,TRBV7-6,NA,many,CASSYDSSSYEQYF,TGTGCCAGCAGCTATGACAGTAGCTCCTACGAGCAGTACTTC
14,TRBJ2-3,TRBV12-3/TRBV12-4,NA,medium-sized,CASGSRGVTDTQYF,TGTGCCAGCGGAAGCAGGGGAGTGACAGATACGCAGTATTTT
15,TRBJ2-7,TRBV20-1,TRBD1,few,CSARDRDRGSYEQYF,TGCAGTGCTAGAGATCGGGACAGGGGTTCATACGAGCAGTACTTC
11,TRBJ2-1,TRBV29-1,NA,many,CSVDPNNEQFF,TGCAGCGTTGATCCCAACAATGAGCAGTTCTTC
16,TRBJ2-6,TRBV7-3,NA,NA,CASSLNIFSGANVLTF,TGTGCCAGCAGCTTAAATATCTTCTCTGGGGCCAACGTCCTGACTTTC
13,TRBJ2-7,TRBV2,NA,many,CASSAYSHYEQYF,TGTGCCAGCAGTGCTTACTCCCACTACGAGCAGTACTTC
14,TRBJ2-1,TRBV18,NA,many,CASSPVKLLNEQFF,TGTGCCAGCTCACCCGTGAAGTTATTAAATGAGCAGTTCTTC
14,TRBJ2-7,TRBV20-1,TRBD2,many,CSASPSRLADEQYF,TGCAGTGCTAGTCCTAGTCGACTAGCAGACGAGCAGTACTTC
13,TRBJ2-7,TRBV29-1,NA,few,CSVEGREDYEQYF,TGCAGCGTTGAAGGCAGGGAGGACTACGAGCAGTACTTC
14,TRBJ1-4,TRBV12-3/TRBV12-4,NA,NA,CASTAGEGREKLFF,TGTGCCAGCACCGCAGGTGAAGGGCGGGAAAAACTGTTTTTT
13,TRBJ1-5,TRBV12-3/TRBV12-4,TRBD1,few,CASSGQGEGPQHF,TGTGCCAGCAGTGGACAGGGTGAAGGGCCCCAGCATTTT
12,TRBJ2-3,TRBV12-3/TRBV12-4,NA,many,CASSDGGDTQYF,TGTGCCAGCAGTGACGGGGGTGATACGCAGTATTTT